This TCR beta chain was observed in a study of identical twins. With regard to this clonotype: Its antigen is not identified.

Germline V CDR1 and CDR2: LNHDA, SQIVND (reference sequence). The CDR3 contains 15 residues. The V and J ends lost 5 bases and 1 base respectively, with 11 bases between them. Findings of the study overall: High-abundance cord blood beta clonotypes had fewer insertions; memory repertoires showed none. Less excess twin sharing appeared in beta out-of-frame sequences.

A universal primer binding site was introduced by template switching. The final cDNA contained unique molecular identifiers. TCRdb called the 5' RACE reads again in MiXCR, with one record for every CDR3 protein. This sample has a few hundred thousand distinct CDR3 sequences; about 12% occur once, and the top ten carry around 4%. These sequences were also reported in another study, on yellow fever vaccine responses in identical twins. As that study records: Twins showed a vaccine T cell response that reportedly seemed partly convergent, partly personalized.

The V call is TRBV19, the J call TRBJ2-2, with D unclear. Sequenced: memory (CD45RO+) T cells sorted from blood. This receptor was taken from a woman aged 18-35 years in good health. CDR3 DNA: TGTGCCAGTAGTCCCCAGCACATGAACACCGGGGAGCTGTTTTTT. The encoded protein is CASSPQHMNTGELFF.